The clone carrying this TCR beta chain was observed a handful of times. The V gene end was trimmed by 6 bases and the J gene end by 1 base; junction bases not matched to a gene: 9. From germline, CDR1 is MDHEN and CDR2 SYDVKM. The CDR3 is made up of 17 amino acids. These data originate in a study of blood T cell repertoires in COVID-19. Study-level background: Whether acute or convalescent, the COVID-19 samples came from the United States, Italy and Spain. T cells, B-cell-depleted T cells, or PBMCs provided the cDNA or gDNA that served as material.

Original data processing: Reference gene primer amplification gave nucleated cell count estimates. Profiling relied on immunoSEQ multiplex PCR, and the TCRdb table lists in-frame clones only, not all of them. The D gene and trimming were derived from the DNA, and the V and J assignments and clone size from that table. The sample contains roughly 300,000 clones, roughly 86% of which appear only once. The clonotype originates from a woman in her forties or fifties with acute or convalescent COVID-19. The chain has TRBV28 and TRBJ2-3; 11 bases match TRBD2. Sequencing was performed on peripheral blood. The CDR3 protein is CASSPLAGGPGTDTQYF. The CDR3 coding sequence is TGTGCCAGCAGCCCTTTAGCGGGAGGGCCCGGCACAGATACGCAGTATTTT.